Below, 22 T cell receptor beta chains from the same sample are listed, as sequenced in a study of human T cells and chemical hapten exposure. MiXCR, applied by TCRdb to the RACE reads, yields one record per CDR3 protein. The sample carries 25,000 to 35,000 distinct CDR3 sequences, approximately 6% recorded once. Regarding time point: patch test 3, about 24 weeks after DPC sensitization. As for treatment: therapeutic diphenylcyclopropenone sensitization with weekly scalp DPC. Sample: whole blood, taken in connection with sensitization to the hapten diphenylcyclopropenone (DPC). These receptors were taken from a man aged 25 to 45 with alopecia areata. Some clones in this sample may be carry-over from other donors' samples.

This clonotype has a count of ten or more. The chain employs TRBV6-5 and TRBJ2-1; TRBD2 aligns across 9 bases. Germline values: CDR1 MNHEY, CDR2 SVGAGI. This CDR3 is 16 amino acids long. The trim removed 0 bases at V and 5 bases at J, leaving 5 bases unmatched. The CDR3, as DNA: TGTGCCAGCAGTTACTCGATTTCTAGCGGGAACAATGAGCAGTTCTTC. This gives the protein CASSYSISSGNNEQFF.

This clonotype was detected ten times or more. The chain is built from TRBV6-1 and TRBJ2-2; no definite D call. CDR3 length: 14 residues. Germline V lookup: CDR1 MNHNS, CDR2 SASEGT. V was pared by 3 bases and J by 1 base, with 6 bases between. CDR3 in amino acids: CASSDKGNTGELFF. The CDR3 DNA reads as TGTGCCAGCAGTGACAAGGGGAACACCGGGGAGCTGTTTTTT.

This clonotype was counted many times. This sequence joins TRBV7-9 and TRBJ2-5; TRBD2 agrees at 9 bases. Germline lookup yields CDR1 SEHNR and CDR2 FQNEAQ (reference sequence). The CDR3 sequence is 16 residues long. With V trimmed by 4 bases and J by 4 bases, 10 bases remained unmatched. The CDR3 reads CASSSASGKSGETQYF. CDR3 sequence (DNA): TGTGCCAGCAGCTCCGCTAGCGGGAAGTCAGGAGAGACCCAGTACTTC.

This clonotype has ten or more counts. The chain combines TRBV4-3 with TRBJ2-6; TRBD1 is a possible D gene (5 bases). CDR1 and CDR2 (germline): LGHNA, YSLEER. V gave up 2 bases and J gave up 0 bases, with 8 bases separating them. This CDR3 contains 16 residues. CDR3 region: CASSQHRFSGANVLTF. CDR3 coding DNA: TGCGCCAGCAGCCAACACAGGTTCTCTGGGGCCAACGTCCTGACTTTC.

This clonotype came up many times. The V call is TRBV13, the J call TRBJ2-2; 10 bases match TRBD2. With V trimmed by 5 bases and J by 7 bases, 10 bases remained unmatched. Germline V gene data show CDR1 as PRHDT and CDR2 as FYEKMQ (reference sequence). The CDR3 extends over 16 amino acids. CDR3 coding DNA: TGTGCCAGCAGCCCCTGGCTAGCGGGAGTTAACGGGGAGCTGTTTTTT. It translates to CASSPWLAGVNGELFF.

At least ten counts were recorded for this clonotype. The rearrangement joins TRBV10-3 to TRBJ1-2, with D possibly TRBD1 on 6 matching bases. The CDR3 totals 15 residues. Germline V gives CDR1 ENHRY, CDR2 SYGVKD. Trimming cost V 3 bases and J 5 bases, with 16 bases left between them. In DNA form, the CDR3 reads TGTGCCATCAGTGATGGAGGCAGGGGAAGATATGGCTACACCTTC. Its translation is CAISDGGRGRYGYTF.

This clonotype came up many times. The chain has TRBV12-3 or TRBV12-4 and TRBJ2-7; 9 nucleotides agree with TRBD1. V lost 4 bases and J lost 7; bases outside the gene matches: 8. CDR3 length: 14 residues. Written as DNA, the CDR3 is TGTGCCAGCAGTTCGACAGGGGGGGTGTATGAGCAGTACTTC. This encodes CASSSTGGVYEQYF.

This clonotype was counted ten times or more. The rearrangement joins TRBV2 to TRBJ2-3; 7 positions match TRBD1. With 4 bases clipped from V and 3 bases from J, the junction kept 4 bases outside the gene matches. The CDR3 is made up of 14 amino acids. In germline, CDR1 is SNHLY, CDR2 FYNNEI. In DNA form, the CDR3 reads TGTGCCAGCAGTGGGGACAGAACTACAGATACGCAGTATTTT. Translation: CASSGDRTTDTQYF. Full variable domain (remainder filled in from reference TRBV2 and TRBJ2-3): EPEVTQTPSHQVTQMGQEVILRCVPISNHLYFYWYRQILGQKVEFLVSFYNNEISEKSEIFDDQFSVERPDGSNFTLKIRSTKLEDSAMYFCASSGDRTTDTQYFGPGTRLTVL.

This clonotype was recorded at least ten times. This chain joins TRBV6-5 and TRBJ2-7, with 8 bases matching TRBD2. This CDR3 comprises 13 residues. In germline, CDR1 is MNHEY, CDR2 SVGAGI. V gave up 6 bases and J gave up 3 bases; unmatched junction bases: 4. The chain's CDR3 is CASRSGTSYEQYF. As DNA, the CDR3 is TGTGCCAGCAGGTCCGGGACTAGCTACGAGCAGTACTTC.

There are many counts of this clonotype. V gene TRBV30 combines with J gene TRBJ1-1; D gene uncertain. V was shortened by 2 bases and J by 1 base, with 8 bases between the two germline ends. Germline V gives CDR1 GTSNPN, CDR2 SVGIG (reference sequence). The CDR3 consists of 13 residues. CDR3 residues: CAWSPVGNTEAFF. The CDR3 DNA reads as TGTGCCTGGAGTCCCGTCGGGAACACTGAAGCTTTCTTT.

By frequency in the sample, this clonotype is medium-sized. This chain links TRBV6-1 with TRBJ2-7; TRBD2 matches at 9 bases. After removal of 5 bases from V and 2 bases from J, the junction contained 7 bases not matched to a gene. The CDR3 consists of 15 residues. CDR1 and CDR2 from the germline V gene are MNHNS and SASEGT. Written as DNA, the CDR3 is TGTGCCAGCAGTCCCTACTCTAGCGGGACCTACGAGCAGTACTTC. Translation: CASSPYSSGTYEQYF.

This clonotype was observed at least ten times. This rearrangement joins TRBV29-1 to TRBJ2-7; D call uncertain. CDR1 and CDR2 from the germline V gene are SQVTM and ANQGSEA. CDR3 size: 12 residues. The germline V and J ends were trimmed by 4 bases and 2 bases, with 9 bases remaining between them. The DNA of the CDR3 is TGCAGCGTTGGTGGCGGTGCCTACGAGCAGTACTTC. Its protein product is CSVGGGAYEQYF.

This clonotype came up many times. The V call is TRBV20-1, the J call TRBJ2-7; TRBD1 might be the D (5 bases). Trimming stripped 0 bases from V and 2 bases from J, with 14 bases between. The CDR3 totals 15 residues. Germline CDR1 reads DFQATT; CDR2 reads SNEGSKA (reference sequence). The CDR3 sequence: CSAREQEGETYEQYF. CDR3 nucleotide sequence: TGCAGTGCTAGAGAGCAAGAAGGGGAAACCTACGAGCAGTACTTC.

The chain carries TRBV9 and TRBJ2-7; 14 bases are shared with TRBD2. Germline lookup yields CDR1 SGDLS and CDR2 YYNGEE. The CDR3 totals 16 residues. Trimming at V came to 2 bases and at J to 0 bases, leaving 1 base not matched to a gene. For the CDR3, the DNA is TGTGCCAGCAGCGTCGGGACTAGCGGGAGCTCCTACGAGCAGTACTTC. Translating gives CASSVGTSGSSYEQYF.

This clonotype was recorded many times. V usage is TRBV27 and J usage is TRBJ2-1, with D uncertain. There are 12 residues in the CDR3. V lost 5 bases and J 8 bases, leaving 10 bases between the germline ends. CDR1 and CDR2 from the germline V gene are MNHEY and SMNVEV (reference sequence). CDR3 nucleotides: TGTGCCAGCAGTCAGAGAAGGGATGAGCAGTTCTTC. Residues: CASSQRRDEQFF.

Of note for this clonotype: Being one base from a much bigger clone, this may be a read error. This rearrangement joins TRBV7-3 to TRBJ2-5; D is unclear. The V and J ends lost 5 bases and 4 bases respectively, with 11 bases between them. Germline CDR1 reads SGHTA; CDR2 reads FQGTGA. The length of the CDR3 is 13 residues. In nucleotides, the CDR3 is TGTGCCAGCAGCATAAACTGGAGAGAGACCCAGTACTTC. Translated: CASSINWRETQYF.

This clonotype came up many times. Compared with germline, one end of the junction differs, possibly owing to a read error. The chain carries TRBV5-1 and TRBJ2-2, with TRBD2 identical over 11 bases. Per germline, CDR1 SGHRS and CDR2 YFSETQ. This CDR3 has 16 amino acids. The CDR3 coding sequence is TGCGTCAGCAGCTTGGATCTAGCGGGGGGCTCCGGGGAGCTGTTTTTT. Translation: CVSSLDLAGGSGELFF.

This clonotype was recorded at least ten times. The chain employs TRBV24-1 and TRBJ1-5, with no clear D. V gave up 5 bases and J gave up 5 bases, with 15 bases separating them. CDR1 is KGHDR and CDR2 is SFDVKD in the germline V gene. The CDR3 is 15 residues long. This CDR3 reads CATSAARGFDQPQHF. The CDR3 bases are TGTGCCACCAGTGCTGCGCGTGGGTTCGATCAGCCCCAGCATTTT.

This clonotype was counted ten times or more. The chain links TRBV6-2 or TRBV6-3 to TRBJ1-5; D is possibly TRBD1 (5 bases). This CDR3 is 16 amino acids long. Trimming removed 2 bases from V and 7 bases from J, with 18 bases in between. Germline V gene lookup returns CDR1 MNHEY and CDR2 SVGEGT. The CDR3 protein is CASSYHSGRGSQPQHF. The CDR3 region has the DNA TGTGCCAGCAGTTACCATTCGGGACGAGGAAGCCAGCCCCAGCATTTT.

This clonotype has a count of ten or more. The chain has TRBV20-1 and TRBJ2-1, with 12 bases fitting TRBD2. The CDR3 has 15 amino acids. The germline V gene encodes CDR1 DFQATT and CDR2 SNEGSKA (reference sequence). V shed 3 bases, J shed 8 bases, and the junction held 8 bases outside the gene matches. CDR3 nucleotides: TGCAGTGCTAGTTTTCGACTAGCGGGAGCGGATGAGCAGTTCTTC. Amino acids: CSASFRLAGADEQFF.

In this sample, this clonotype turned up many times. V usage is TRBV9 and J usage is TRBJ1-1; tentatively, D is TRBD1 (5 bases). Germline V gene data show CDR1 as SGDLS and CDR2 as YYNGEE. This CDR3 has 15 residues. Between the trimmed V and J ends, which lost 3 bases and 3 bases, there was a span of 15 bases. The CDR3 here is CASSATPTGDTEAFF. The CDR3 DNA reads TGTGCCAGCAGCGCCACCCCCACGGGGGACACTGAAGCTTTCTTT.

This clonotype was found many times. The gene calls are TRBV11-2 and TRBJ2-2, with 13 positions matching TRBD2. V trimming: 1 base; J trimming: 6 bases; junction bases outside the gene matches: 8. CDR1 and CDR2 from the germline V gene are SGHAT and FQNNGV. The CDR3 is 18 residues long. CDR3 in amino acids: CASSLGRLAGGVAGELFF. The DNA for the CDR3 is TGTGCCAGCAGCTTAGGCCGACTAGCGGGAGGTGTCGCCGGGGAGCTGTTTTTT.